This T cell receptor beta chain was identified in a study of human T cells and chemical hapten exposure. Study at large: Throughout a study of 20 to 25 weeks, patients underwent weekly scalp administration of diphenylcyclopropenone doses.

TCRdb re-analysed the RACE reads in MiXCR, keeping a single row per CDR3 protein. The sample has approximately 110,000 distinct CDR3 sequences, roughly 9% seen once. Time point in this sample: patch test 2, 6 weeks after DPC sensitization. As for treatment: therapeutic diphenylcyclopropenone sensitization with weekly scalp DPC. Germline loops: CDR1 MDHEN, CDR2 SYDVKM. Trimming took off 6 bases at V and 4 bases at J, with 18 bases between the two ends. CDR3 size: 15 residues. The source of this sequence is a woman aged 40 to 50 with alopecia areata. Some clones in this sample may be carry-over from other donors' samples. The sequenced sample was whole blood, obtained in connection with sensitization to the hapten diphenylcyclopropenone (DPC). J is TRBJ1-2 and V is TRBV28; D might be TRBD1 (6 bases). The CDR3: CASREQGGTLYGYTF. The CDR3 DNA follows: TGTGCCAGCAGGGAACAGGGAGGGACACTCTATGGCTACACCTTC.